The next 2 T cell receptor beta chains were all read from a single sample in a study of blood T cells in healthy people across ages. Using a J-beta primer mix together with a sample-barcoded 5' primer, a second PCR was run for roughly 6 to 12 cycles. TCRdb itself ran the 5' RACE reads through MiXCR, one entry per CDR3 protein. The sample includes approximately 780,000 distinct CDR3 sequences, approximately 24% of them seen just once. The sample was also linked to a second study, of T cells of mothers and their children.

Sequenced: blood. The receptors here all came from a boy between 5 and 17 years old in good health.

The V gene is TRBV15, the J gene TRBJ2-7, with TRBD2 as a possible D gene (5 bases). V lost 4 bases to trimming and J lost 0 bases, with 7 bases between them. Germline CDR1 and CDR2: LNHNV and YYDKDF (reference sequence). The CDR3 consists of 13 residues. CDR3 sequence (DNA): TGTGCCACCAGCAACACTAGCTCCTACGAGCAGTACTTC. Translated: CATSNTSSYEQYF.

The gene calls are TRBV28 and TRBJ2-3; maybe TRBD1 (6 bases). Germline loops: CDR1 MDHEN, CDR2 SYDVKM. With 5 bases removed from V and 5 bases from J, the gap between germline ends came to 11 bases. The CDR3 length is 13 residues. The CDR3 DNA reads TGTGCCAGCAGTCCAGGGGTGGGAGATACGCAGTATTTT. Translating gives CASSPGVGDTQYF.